This is a list of T cell receptor beta chains from one sample in a study of PD-1 blockade in classical Hodgkin lymphoma. Here immunoSEQ multiplex PCR was the method, and the copy in TCRdb shows in-frame clones only, minus some. The sample yields about 89,000 clones, over 75% seen once. This specimen was peripheral blood mononuclear cells (PBMCs), taken before the fourth cycle of nivolumab. These receptors were collected from a human donor with classical Hodgkin lymphoma. CDR3s include the opening cysteine and the closing phenylalanine or tryptophan. Each record gives: V gene, J gene, clone size, CDR3 protein. A clone size is listed for some rows: how often the clone was seen (once, few, many), or a class if it is expanded.

V gene: TRBV5-4
J gene: TRBJ1-6
clone size: -
CDR3 protein: CASSRNRGPNSPLHF

V gene: TRBV30
J gene: TRBJ1-2
clone size: -
CDR3 protein: CAWSVSMDGGYGYTF

V gene: TRBV9
J gene: TRBJ1-1
clone size: once
CDR3 protein: CASSPPGTEEAFF

V gene: TRBV10-1
J gene: TRBJ2-7
clone size: -
CDR3 protein: CASRQDRAREQYF

V gene: TRBV29-1
J gene: TRBJ2-2
clone size: -
CDR3 protein: CSVEREGRVSGELFF

V gene: TRBV7-9
J gene: TRBJ1-2
clone size: -
CDR3 protein: CASSTETGRVTNYGYTF

V gene: TRBV6-5
J gene: TRBJ1-1
clone size: -
CDR3 protein: CASRLDLSITEAFF

V gene: TRBV7-2
J gene: TRBJ1-2
clone size: -
CDR3 protein: CASSPTLGQGWYGYTF

V gene: TRBV6-5
J gene: TRBJ1-2
clone size: -
CDR3 protein: CASSRVTTGRYGYTF

V gene: TRBV6-6
J gene: TRBJ2-4
clone size: -
CDR3 protein: CASSWGVKNIQYF

V gene: TRBV28
J gene: TRBJ1-5
clone size: -
CDR3 protein: CASSLGGRNQPQHF

V gene: TRBV7-9
J gene: TRBJ1-6
clone size: few
CDR3 protein: CASSLSGQALNSPLHF

V gene: TRBV5-1
J gene: TRBJ2-7
clone size: once
CDR3 protein: CASSLVGLGNEQYF

V gene: TRBV11-2
J gene: TRBJ2-5
clone size: -
CDR3 protein: CASSFNRGDQETQYF

V gene: TRBV5-1
J gene: TRBJ2-3
clone size: -
CDR3 protein: CASSLRLEALTDTQYF

V gene: TRBV10-1
J gene: TRBJ2-7
clone size: once
CDR3 protein: CASSEGGEQYF

V gene: TRBV14
J gene: TRBJ2-7
clone size: -
CDR3 protein: CASSQDQAGKDSYEQYF

V gene: TRBV18
J gene: TRBJ2-6
clone size: -
CDR3 protein: CASQQSGAGANVLTF

V gene: TRBV6-1
J gene: TRBJ1-2
clone size: -
CDR3 protein: CASSEYSYADRAYGYTF

V gene: TRBV29-1
J gene: TRBJ2-5
clone size: -
CDR3 protein: CSGISRVETQYF

V gene: TRBV11-2
J gene: TRBJ2-5
clone size: -
CDR3 protein: CASSLRGAGAETQYF

V gene: TRBV9
J gene: TRBJ1-4
clone size: -
CDR3 protein: CASSTGTAPTNEKLFF

V gene: TRBV9
J gene: TRBJ2-2
clone size: -
CDR3 protein: CASSVDLAGELFF

V gene: TRBV4-3
J gene: TRBJ2-7
clone size: -
CDR3 protein: CASSQDSPPYEQYF

V gene: TRBV2
J gene: TRBJ2-2
clone size: few
CDR3 protein: CASSVLGQGNTGELFF

V gene: TRBV7-3
J gene: TRBJ1-1
clone size: -
CDR3 protein: CASSLNRLNTEAFF

V gene: TRBV5-4
J gene: TRBJ2-1
clone size: -
CDR3 protein: CASSLEGADNEQFF

V gene: TRBV18
J gene: TRBJ2-5
clone size: -
CDR3 protein: CASSRSGRETQYF

V gene: TRBV7-2
J gene: TRBJ2-3
clone size: -
CDR3 protein: CASRWTSGGTDTQYF

V gene: TRBV27
J gene: TRBJ1-3
clone size: -
CDR3 protein: CASTSWGSSGNTIYF

V gene: TRBV6-1
J gene: TRBJ2-3
clone size: -
CDR3 protein: CASTGLFSTDTQYF

V gene: TRBV9
J gene: TRBJ2-3
clone size: -
CDR3 protein: CASSVVTGYSTDTQYF

V gene: TRBV30
J gene: TRBJ1-2
clone size: -
CDR3 protein: CAWSVSQYRYYGYTF

V gene: TRBV29-1
J gene: TRBJ2-7
clone size: -
CDR3 protein: CSVDSGGAYEQYF

V gene: TRBV13
J gene: TRBJ2-7
clone size: -
CDR3 protein: CASSLVRTGVDEQYF

V gene: TRBV7-9
J gene: TRBJ1-1
clone size: -
CDR3 protein: CASSLGTEAFF

V gene: TRBV30
J gene: TRBJ2-1
clone size: -
CDR3 protein: CAWSRGHYNEQFF

V gene: TRBV5-4
J gene: TRBJ2-7
clone size: -
CDR3 protein: CASSLEGAPSREQYF

V gene: TRBV7-3
J gene: TRBJ1-3
clone size: -
CDR3 protein: CASSSTPSRVDTIYF

V gene: TRBV7-8
J gene: TRBJ1-5
clone size: -
CDR3 protein: CASSFTSYREGNQPQHF

V gene: TRBV20-1
J gene: TRBJ2-7
clone size: -
CDR3 protein: CSGRTDYEQYF

V gene: TRBV2
J gene: TRBJ2-5
clone size: -
CDR3 protein: CASKGRGGETQYF

V gene: TRBV11-2
J gene: TRBJ2-5
clone size: -
CDR3 protein: CASSTLAGTYQETQYF

V gene: TRBV6-1
J gene: TRBJ1-6
clone size: -
CDR3 protein: CASSEGRSYNSPLHF

V gene: TRBV30
J gene: TRBJ1-2
clone size: few
CDR3 protein: CAWSVQADYGYTF

V gene: TRBV10-1
J gene: TRBJ1-6
clone size: few
CDR3 protein: CASPGTGHNSPLHF

V gene: TRBV6-6
J gene: TRBJ1-5
clone size: -
CDR3 protein: CASRTGTPSNQPQHF

V gene: TRBV11-2
J gene: TRBJ1-4
clone size: -
CDR3 protein: CASSVSPATNEKLFF

V gene: TRBV7-9
J gene: TRBJ1-4
clone size: -
CDR3 protein: CASSLSPGPNEKLFF

V gene: TRBV9
J gene: -
clone size: once
CDR3 protein: CASSVGQGAFGEQYF

V gene: TRBV6-5
J gene: TRBJ2-7
clone size: -
CDR3 protein: CASSSWDASYEQYF